The 27 T cell receptor beta chains presented below share a single source sample, sequenced in a study of cytomegalovirus exposure and HLA in healthy donors. The repertoire was sequenced with immunoSEQ multiplex PCR; TCRdb's copy has only in-frame clones and lacks some. The sample includes about 280,000 clones, just over 85% of them seen just once. The sequenced material came from PBMCs. These receptors came from a woman aged 18-35 years in good health and CMV-seronegative.

The genes are TRBV6-5 and TRBJ1-1; no firm D call. This CDR3 is 13 amino acids long. V was shortened by 8 bases and J by 0 bases, with 10 bases between the two germline ends. The germline gives CDR1 MNHEY, CDR2 SVGAGI. The CDR3, as DNA: TGTGCCAGCGGAGGTGTAATGAACACTGAAGCTTTCTTT. Translated: CASGGVMNTEAFF.

V gene TRBV6-5 combines with J gene TRBJ1-2, with 8 bases identical to TRBD1. Germline-derived CDR1 and CDR2 are MNHEY and SVGAGI. The CDR3 extends over 15 amino acids. The V segment lost 2 bases and the J segment 2 bases; nucleotides outside the gene matches: 4. The CDR3 DNA follows: TGTGCCAGCAGTTACACCACAGGGGGAAACTATGGCTACACCTTC. Its translation: CASSYTTGGNYGYTF.

This chain joins TRBV6-1 and TRBJ2-5, with 7 bases identical to TRBD1. Per the germline V gene, CDR1 is MNHNS and CDR2 is SASEGT. This CDR3 has 15 amino acids. The ends lost 2 bases at V and 4 bases at J; junction bases unmatched: 7. The DNA of the CDR3 is TGTGCCAGCAGTGAACGAGGGGGCCTGGCAGAGACCCAGTACTTC. As protein: CASSERGGLAETQYF.

This chain connects TRBV19 to TRBJ2-7; D may be TRBD1 (6 bases). The V and J ends lost 4 bases and 2 bases respectively, with 15 bases between them. The V gene's germline CDR1 is LNHDA and CDR2 SQIVND (reference sequence). The CDR3 contains 15 residues. The CDR3 spells CASSTNRDGTYEQYF. The CDR3 DNA sequence: TGTGCCAGTAGTACGAACAGGGACGGAACCTACGAGCAGTACTTC.

This clone was seen a few times. The germline gene is not matched at one end of the junction; a read error may be the cause. The chain has TRBV7-7 and TRBJ2-5; maybe TRBD2 (7 bases). The germline V gene has CDR1 SSHAT and CDR2 FNYEAQ (reference sequence). This CDR3 is built from 13 residues. CDR3 bases: TGTGCTAGCAGTGTGGGGGGGCCGGAGACCCAGTACTTC. This gives the protein CASSVGGPETQYF.

The chain uses TRBV20-1 and TRBJ1-1; 10 bases fit TRBD1. The CDR3 is 11 residues long. The V gene's germline CDR1 is DFQATT and CDR2 SNEGSKA (reference sequence). Trimming cost V 6 bases and J 12 bases; bases outside gene matches: 7. The CDR3 region is CSAPTGGRTFF. The CDR3, as DNA: TGCAGTGCCCCGACAGGGGGCCGGACTTTCTTT.

The chain recombines TRBV13 with TRBJ1-1, with 7 bases lining up with TRBD1. The germline CDR1 and CDR2 sequences are PRHDT and FYEKMQ (reference sequence). The V gene end was trimmed by 5 bases and the J gene end by 11 bases; junction bases not matched to a gene: 17. The CDR3 runs 15 residues. The CDR3 region is CASSPTGETTNVAFF. DNA of the CDR3: TGTGCCAGCAGCCCCACAGGGGAGACCACCAACGTGGCTTTCTTT.

This clone came up many times. This chain connects TRBV6-5 to TRBJ1-1; D call uncertain. This CDR3 is 13 amino acids long. The V end lost 5 bases, the J end lost 3 bases, and 10 bases lay between the germline ends. Germline V gives CDR1 MNHEY, CDR2 SVGAGI. The CDR3 region has the DNA TGTGCCAGCAGTATGCAGCGGGACACTGAAGCTTTCTTT. It is translated as CASSMQRDTEAFF.

The chain is built from TRBV7-9 and TRBJ2-1; the match to TRBD2 covers 14 bases. The germline V gene encodes CDR1 SEHNR and CDR2 FQNEAQ (reference sequence). Trimming cost V 5 bases and J 8 bases; bases outside gene matches: 2. The CDR3 is made up of 14 amino acids. In nucleotides, the CDR3 is TGTGCCAGCAGCCTGACTAGCGGGGGGGATGAGCAGTTCTTC. As protein: CASSLTSGGDEQFF.

About this clone: The same CDR3 also results from other DNA sequences found in this sample. The chain has TRBV5-1 and TRBJ1-1; no firm D call. CDR1 and CDR2 (germline): SGHRS, YFSETQ. The CDR3 is 14 amino acids. Trimming left V 0 bases short and J 1 base short, with 7 bases between. CDR3 nucleotide sequence: TGCGCCAGCAGCTTGGGGTCGGGGAACACTGAAGCTTTCTTT. Its protein is CASSLGSGNTEAFF.

The chain joins TRBV28 to TRBJ2-7; D is unclear. CDR1 and CDR2 (germline): MDHEN, SYDVKM. The CDR3 spans 12 residues. With 5 bases removed from V and 5 bases from J, the gap between germline ends came to 10 bases. CDR3: CASSPSVNEQYF. In DNA, the CDR3 is TGTGCCAGCAGTCCAAGCGTCAACGAGCAGTACTTC.

This chain links TRBV4-1 with TRBJ1-5; 8 nucleotides line up with TRBD1. Losses at the gene ends were 1 base for V and 6 bases for J; bases not matched to a gene: 8. This CDR3 has 16 residues. The germline V gene encodes CDR1 MGHRA and CDR2 YSYEKL. The DNA of the CDR3 is TGCGCCAGCAGCCAAGCCCCCCCAGGGGGCTCTCAGCCCCAGCATTTT. Translation gives CASSQAPPGGSQPQHF.

The CDR3 DNA follows: TGCGCCAGCAGCTTGGGATCCGGGACAGGGGACAGGAGCTATGGCTACACCTTC. It translates to CASSLGSGTGDRSYGYTF. The chain uses TRBV5-1 and TRBJ1-2; 10 bases are shared with TRBD1. Trimming cost V 0 bases and J 4 bases; bases outside gene matches: 12. This CDR3 has 18 amino acids. Looked up from germline, CDR1 is SGHRS and CDR2 is YFSETQ.

This sequence joins TRBV23-1 and TRBJ1-3; D gene uncertain. TRBV23-1 is designated an ORF whose function remains uncertain. The CDR3 loop spans 16 amino acids. V lost 0 bases, J lost 0 bases, and 9 bases lay in between. DNA for the CDR3: TGCGCCAGCAGTCAATCAGGACTTTTCTCTGGAAACACCATATATTTT. Protein sequence: CASSQSGLFSGNTIYF.

J is TRBJ2-7 and V is TRBV4-1; 11 positions agree with TRBD1. The V and J ends lost 4 bases and 1 base, in that order; junction bases with no gene match: 9. The length of the CDR3 is 17 residues. Germline V CDR1 and CDR2: MGHRA, YSYEKL. CDR3: CASSRQRTGGKSYEQYF. The CDR3 DNA follows: TGCGCCAGCAGCCGACAAAGGACAGGGGGCAAATCCTACGAGCAGTACTTC.

The V call is TRBV27, the J call TRBJ1-6; 7 bases agree with TRBD1. The V gene's germline CDR1 is MNHEY and CDR2 SMNVEV (reference sequence). The V segment lost 6 bases and the J segment 1 base; nucleotides outside the gene matches: 6. The CDR3 totals 16 residues. The CDR3 DNA reads as TGTGCCAGCAGCGACAGGGATGTATCCTATAATTCACCCCTCCACTTT. Protein product: CASSDRDVSYNSPLHF.

The chain employs TRBV6-4 and TRBJ2-3, with 11 bases identical to TRBD2. The J segment lost 6 bases and the V segment lost 5 bases, leaving 7 bases of the junction unmatched. The germline V gene encodes CDR1 MRHNA and CDR2 SNTAGT. This CDR3 contains 15 residues. CDR3 in DNA: TGTGCCAGCAGTCCGACTAGCGGGGAGGCTGATACGCAGTATTTT. Translating it yields CASSPTSGEADTQYF.

As DNA, the CDR3 is TGTGCCAGCCCGGACAGGGGCCAGCCCCAGCATTTT. It encodes CASPDRGQPQHF. This chain joins TRBV5-6 and TRBJ1-5; 9 nucleotides match TRBD1. This CDR3 is 12 amino acids long. Germline V CDR1 and CDR2: SGHDT, YYEEEE. V trimming: 7 bases; J trimming: 7 bases; junction bases outside the gene matches: 3.

In its sample, this clone was seen once. The rearrangement links TRBV28 to TRBJ2-7; D might be TRBD1 (6 bases). CDR1 and CDR2 (germline): MDHEN, SYDVKM. V was trimmed by 6 bases and J by 4 bases, leaving 19 bases between them. CDR3 length: 15 residues. CDR3 DNA: TGTGCCAGCAGCCTAGTTACGGACAGCCCGTACGAGCAGTACTTC. Amino acids: CASSLVTDSPYEQYF.

V gene TRBV7-9 combines with J gene TRBJ1-2; tentative D call: TRBD1 (6 bases). The V end lost 5 bases, the J end lost 4 bases, and 11 bases lay between the germline ends. The CDR3 totals 13 residues. CDR1 is SEHNR, CDR2 FQNEAQ, per germline (reference sequence). Here the CDR3 DNA reads TGTGCCAGCAGCACAGGGTCAGGCTATGGCTACACCTTC. Residues: CASSTGSGYGYTF.

In this sample, this clone turned up a few times. V usage is TRBV29-1 and J usage is TRBJ1-1; possible D gene TRBD1, 6 bases. The germline V and J ends were trimmed by 7 bases and 6 bases, with 15 bases remaining between them. The germline V gene has CDR1 SQVTM and CDR2 ANQGSEA. This CDR3 is built from 12 residues. The CDR3 loop reads CSANRESAEAFF. The CDR3 coding sequence is TGCAGCGCGAACAGGGAGAGTGCTGAAGCTTTCTTT.

The chain links TRBV18 to TRBJ1-1; tentatively, D is TRBD1 (6 bases). Germline assignment: CDR1 KGHSH and CDR2 LQKENI. The germline V and J ends were trimmed by 3 bases and 5 bases, with 10 bases remaining between them. The CDR3 has 13 residues. CDR3 sequence (DNA): TGTGCCAGCTCACCTAACAGGGTGACTGAAGCTTTCTTT. Protein: CASSPNRVTEAFF.

The V call is TRBV7-2, the J call TRBJ2-4, with a weak D call TRBD1 (6 bases). With 1 base removed from V and 1 base from J, the gap between germline ends came to 17 bases. CDR1 and CDR2 (germline): SGHTA, FQGNSA. The CDR3 runs 18 residues. DNA for the CDR3: TGTGCCAGCAGCTTAGAGGCCCCAGGGGACGAGGCCAAAAACATTCAGTACTTC. Its protein is CASSLEAPGDEAKNIQYF.

The gene calls are TRBV2 and TRBJ1-5, with 10 bases lining up with TRBD1. The CDR3 loop spans 16 amino acids. J was trimmed by 4 bases and V by 6 bases; bases with no gene match: 9. Per the germline V gene, CDR1 is SNHLY and CDR2 is FYNNEI. As DNA, the CDR3 is TGTGCCAGCAGCTGGGGGCCGGGACAGGGGAATCAGCCCCAGCATTTT. This sequence encodes CASSWGPGQGNQPQHF.

The chain couples TRBV7-8 to TRBJ2-7; 8 nucleotides agree with TRBD1. Germline-derived CDR1 and CDR2 are SGHVS and FQNEAQ. The CDR3 runs 15 residues. J lost 1 base, V lost 5 bases, and 7 bases had no gene match. The CDR3 nucleotides read TGTGCCAGCAGCCAACCGCGGACAGGGTCCTACGAGCAGTACTTC. The encoded protein is CASSQPRTGSYEQYF.

The chain couples TRBV6-1 to TRBJ2-1, with 7 bases lining up with TRBD1. The germline V gene encodes CDR1 MNHNS and CDR2 SASEGT. The CDR3 has 14 residues. V gave up 5 bases and J gave up 1 base; unmatched junction bases: 2. This CDR3 reads CASSRTGSYNEQFF. The CDR3 DNA is TGTGCCAGCAGTCGGACAGGATCCTACAATGAGCAGTTCTTC.

This rearrangement joins TRBV27 to TRBJ2-7, with TRBD2 matching over 9 bases. Germline CDR1 and CDR2: MNHEY and SMNVEV (reference sequence). With V trimmed by 4 bases and J by 3 bases, 7 bases remained unmatched. The CDR3 runs to 15 residues. CDR3 sequence reads: CASSSPLAGLYEQYF. The CDR3 DNA reads as TGTGCCAGCAGTTCCCCCCTAGCGGGACTCTACGAGCAGTACTTC.